The rows below give T cell receptor beta chains drawn from one sample of a study of Graves' ophthalmopathy and Graves' hyperthyroidism. TCRdb re-analysed the multiplex PCR reads in MiXCR, keeping a single row per CDR3 protein. The sample holds about 740,000 distinct CDR3 sequences, roughly two fifths seen once. Sequencing used peripheral blood. The receptors originated from an adult man with Graves' ophthalmopathy. The CDR3 runs from the conserved cysteine through the conserved F or W. The D gene is left open where the match is weak. The size of a clone is reported for some rows only, either as once, few or many, or as a class for expanded clones.

len	v_gene	abundance	d_gene	j_gene	CDR3aa	CDR3nt
15	TRBV20-1	few	TRBD1	TRBJ2-7	CSARQTGTGAYEQYF	TGCAGTGCTAGGCAAACCGGGACAGGGGCCTACGAGCAGTACTTC
16	TRBV9	-	TRBD2	TRBJ2-2	CASSSWTSGDTGELFF	TGTGCCAGCAGCTCCTGGACTAGCGGGGACACCGGGGAGCTGTTTTTT
11	TRBV30	few	-	TRBJ1-1	CAWREGPEAFF	TGTGCCTGGAGAGAGGGGCCCGAAGCTTTCTTT
16	TRBV24-1	-	-	TRBJ1-2	CASSYGGIRGLYGYTF	TGTGCCAGCAGTTACGGAGGGATCCGGGGCCTCTATGGCTACACCTTC
14	TRBV5-4	few	-	TRBJ1-2	CASRFQNLGYGYTF	TGTGCCAGCAGGTTCCAAAACCTCGGCTATGGCTACACCTTC
14	TRBV7-9	-	-	TRBJ1-2	CASSLIAGAYGYTF	TGTGCCAGCAGCTTAATAGCCGGGGCCTATGGCTACACCTTC
16	TRBV7-9	-	TRBD2	TRBJ2-5	CASSQRTSGMPETQYF	TGCGCCAGCAGCCAACGGACTAGCGGGATGCCGGAGACCCAGTACTTC
18	TRBV7-2	few	-	TRBJ2-6	CASSLGGLGVGGANVLTF	TGTGCCAGCAGCCTCGGCGGACTCGGGGTGGGCGGGGCCAACGTCCTGACTTTC
15	TRBV19	-	-	TRBJ2-2	CASSEGQRDTGELFF	TGTGCCAGTAGCGAGGGCCAGCGGGACACCGGGGAGCTGTTTTTT
14	TRBV12-3/TRBV12-4	once	-	TRBJ1-5	CASSLRGGIQPQHF	TGTGCCAGCAGTTTAAGGGGAGGGATTCAGCCCCAGCATTTT
17	TRBV11-2	-	-	TRBJ1-1	CASSYGAGKRGNTEAFF	TGTGCCAGCAGTTACGGGGCAGGGAAAAGGGGGAACACTGAAGCTTTCTTT
14	TRBV6-2/TRBV6-3	few	-	TRBJ1-2	CASSLKGGGYGYTF	TGTGCCAGCAGTCTAAAGGGGGGGGGTTATGGCTACACCTTC
17	TRBV2	-	TRBD2	TRBJ2-7	CASSKRNSGRSSYEQYF	TGTGCCAGCTCTAAGCGAAATAGCGGGAGGAGCTCCTACGAGCAGTACTTC
15	TRBV5-1	-	TRBD2	TRBJ2-5	CASSLVAGLQETQYF	TGCGCCAGCAGCTTAGTAGCGGGGCTGCAAGAGACCCAGTACTTC
14	TRBV7-2	many	-	TRBJ1-5	CASSLGTRNQPQHF	TGTGCCAGCAGCTTGGGGACACGCAATCAGCCCCAGCATTTT
13	TRBV7-9	few	TRBD2	TRBJ2-7	CASSPQRLAEQYF	TGTGCCAGCAGCCCCCAAAGACTAGCAGAGCAGTACTTC
15	TRBV15	many	TRBD1	TRBJ2-7	CATSKGGQGAGEQYF	TGTGCCACCAGCAAAGGGGGACAGGGTGCGGGGGAGCAGTACTTC
13	TRBV20-1	-	-	TRBJ2-7	CSAIQDYSYEQYF	TGCAGTGCTATTCAGGATTACTCCTACGAGCAGTACTTC
13	TRBV12-3/TRBV12-4	-	-	TRBJ1-2	CASSHRAGYGYTF	TGTGCCAGCAGCCACCGGGCCGGCTATGGCTACACCTTC
13	TRBV6-5	few	-	TRBJ2-5	CASSAGGRETQYF	TGTGCCAGCTCGGCAGGCGGTCGCGAGACCCAGTACTTC
13	TRBV2	many	TRBD1	TRBJ1-1	CASSLDRVTEAFF	TGTGCCAGCAGTCTGGACAGGGTCACTGAAGCTTTCTTT
14	TRBV19	few	-	TRBJ1-2	CASSKGPAGYGYTF	TGTGCCAGTAGTAAGGGACCCGCGGGCTATGGCTACACCTTC
15	TRBV10-3	-	-	TRBJ1-5	CAISEQGLSNQPQHF	TGTGCCATCAGTGAACAGGGTTTGAGCAATCAGCCCCAGCATTTT
16	TRBV10-3	few	TRBD1	TRBJ1-6	CASSEMSGTGGPPLHF	TGTGCCAGCAGTGAAATGTCCGGGACAGGGGGTCCCCCCCTCCACTTT
15	TRBV6-1	-	TRBD1	TRBJ2-5	CASSRTGGVIETQYF	TGTGCCAGCAGTAGGACAGGGGGCGTAATAGAGACCCAGTACTTC
17	TRBV20-1	-	-	TRBJ2-2	CSARDLKGPQNTGELFF	TGCAGTGCGAGAGATCTAAAGGGCCCACAGAACACCGGGGAGCTGTTTTTT
19	TRBV15	-	TRBD2	TRBJ2-3	CATSRARTSGAFVADTQYF	TGTGCCACCAGCAGAGCCAGGACTAGCGGGGCCTTTGTGGCAGATACGCAGTATTTT
17	TRBV5-1	few	-	TRBJ1-2	CASSLNFAAGNSYGYTF	TGCGCCAGCAGCTTGAACTTTGCGGCAGGGAATTCCTATGGCTACACCTTC
18	TRBV29-1	-	TRBD1	TRBJ1-1	CSVEVAQGVRTGNTEAFF	TGCAGCGTTGAAGTAGCGCAGGGGGTGCGAACCGGGAACACTGAAGCTTTCTTT
14	TRBV6-5	few	-	TRBJ1-1	CASSYGRRNTEAFF	TGTGCCAGCAGTTACGGACGGCGGAACACTGAAGCTTTCTTT
13	TRBV18	-	TRBD1	TRBJ1-2	CASSPEQGAGYTF	TGTGCCAGCTCACCGGAGCAGGGGGCTGGCTACACCTTC
15	TRBV20-1	few	-	TRBJ1-5	CSARATRVGNQPQHF	TGCAGTGCTAGAGCAACCAGAGTGGGCAATCAGCCCCAGCATTTT
14	TRBV20-1	many	-	TRBJ1-2	CSARDLNSLSGYTF	TGCAGTGCTAGAGATCTGAACAGTTTGAGTGGCTACACCTTC
13	TRBV10-3	-	-	TRBJ1-1	CAIGAGEIAEAFF	TGTGCCATCGGGGCAGGGGAGATCGCTGAAGCTTTCTTT
13	TRBV20-1	many	-	TRBJ2-5	CSSREGSTETQYF	TGCAGTTCCCGGGAAGGGTCGACGGAGACCCAGTACTTC
13	TRBV29-1	many	TRBD2	TRBJ2-5	CSVGTGGLETQYF	TGCAGCGTAGGGACGGGGGGTCTAGAGACCCAGTACTTC
15	TRBV6-6	-	TRBD1	TRBJ1-6	CASTMGTEFNSPLHF	TGTGCCAGTACGATGGGGACAGAATTTAATTCACCCCTCCACTTT
15	TRBV7-9	-	-	TRBJ1-4	CASSLGQTLDEKLFF	TGTGCCAGCAGCTTGGGCCAGACTTTAGATGAAAAACTGTTTTTT
13	TRBV7-9	many	-	TRBJ1-3	CASSLNEGNTIYF	TGTGCCAGCAGCCTAAATGAGGGAAACACCATATATTTT
16	TRBV10-3	-	-	TRBJ1-5	CASSGTSGLLSQPQHF	TGTGCCAGCAGTGGTACGTCAGGACTGCTGAGTCAGCCCCAGCATTTT
15	TRBV9	-	-	TRBJ2-5	CASSVAGAGPETQYF	TGTGCCAGCAGCGTAGCGGGAGCAGGTCCGGAGACCCAGTACTTC
12	TRBV6-6	-	-	TRBJ1-2	CASTGVGDGYTF	TGTGCCAGCACGGGGGTAGGGGATGGCTACACCTTC
13	TRBV24-1	few	-	TRBJ1-5	CARRQVINQPQHF	TGTGCCAGGAGACAGGTAATCAATCAGCCCCAGCATTTT
11	TRBV29-1	-	-	TRBJ2-7	CSLELAYEQYF	TGCAGCTTAGAACTTGCTTACGAGCAGTACTTC
13	TRBV7-2	many	-	TRBJ1-5	CASSANSNQPQHF	TGTGCCAGCAGCGCAAATAGCAATCAGCCCCAGCATTTT
14	TRBV11-2	-	TRBD2	TRBJ2-7	CASSLAVIPYEQYF	TGTGCCAGCAGCCTAGCGGTGATACCCTACGAGCAGTACTTC
15	TRBV27	-	-	TRBJ1-2	CASSLIAQGNYGYTF	TGTGCCAGCAGTTTAATAGCCCAGGGTAACTATGGCTACACCTTC
16	TRBV7-9	few	-	TRBJ1-2	CASSLRQGPRAYGYTF	TGTGCCAGCAGCTTACGCCAGGGACCCAGAGCCTATGGCTACACCTTC
12	TRBV12-3/TRBV12-4	-	-	TRBJ1-2	CASSERAYGYTF	TGTGCCAGCAGCGAAAGGGCCTATGGCTACACCTTC
14	TRBV6-5	-	-	TRBJ1-4	CASRGAGKNEKLFF	TGTGCCAGCCGGGGGGCCGGAAAGAATGAAAAACTGTTTTTT
15	TRBV7-9	few	TRBD2	TRBJ2-7	CASRLSSGSSYEQYF	TGTGCCAGCAGGCTAAGCAGCGGGAGCTCCTACGAGCAGTACTTC
15	TRBV20-1	-	-	TRBJ2-2	CSARDLGSVAGELFF	TGCAGTGCTAGAGATCTCGGCAGTGTAGCCGGGGAGCTGTTTTTT
10	TRBV6-5	many	-	TRBJ1-2	CASSYDGYTF	TGTGCCAGCAGTTATGACGGCTACACCTTC
13	TRBV7-9	many	TRBD1	TRBJ1-2	CASSEDRVNGYTF	TGTGCCAGCAGCGAAGACAGGGTAAATGGCTACACCTTC
14	TRBV25-1	many	TRBD1	TRBJ1-1	CASSLTGDRTEAFF	TGTGCCAGCAGTTTGACAGGGGATAGGACTGAAGCTTTCTTT
13	TRBV5-6	many	-	TRBJ2-7	CASSVGGVDEQYF	TGTGCCAGCAGCGTAGGAGGGGTCGACGAGCAGTACTTC